This is a list of T cell receptor beta chains from one sample in a study of T-cell reconstitution after alpha-beta-depleted transplantation in children. TCRdb reprocessed the PCR reads via MiXCR and lists one record per CDR3 protein. Among about 500,000 distinct CDR3 sequences listed, around a third were seen once. The source material was PBMCs from the stem cell graft donor, sampled from the stem cell graft. The receptors were sampled from a human donor who donated a stem cell graft to a child with aplastic anemia. Both conserved end residues are part of each CDR3. Size is omitted from some rows. Given values are once, few, many or a class for expanded clones.

clone_size,j_call,v_call,cdr3_aa
NA,TRBJ1-1,TRBV6-1,CASSEVVGAVSTEAFF
NA,TRBJ1-2,TRBV12-3/TRBV12-4,CASSDPYRGDYGYTF
NA,TRBJ2-3,TRBV10-3,CAISAGQGVPDTQYF
few,TRBJ2-3,TRBV13,CASSHSVADTQYF
NA,TRBJ2-7,TRBV5-1,CASSVGLAETYEQYF
NA,TRBJ1-4,TRBV20-1,CSARSGTGGEKLFF
many,TRBJ1-5,TRBV13,CASSQDRGRQPQHF
few,TRBJ1-1,TRBV12-3/TRBV12-4,CASSAKQRGGTEAFF
NA,TRBJ2-5,TRBV18,CASSPQTALQETQYF
NA,TRBJ2-4,TRBV6-5,CASSSLATLAKNIQYF
few,TRBJ2-2,TRBV12-3/TRBV12-4,CASTRGLAGVANTGELFF
NA,TRBJ2-1,TRBV20-1,CSASARLAGVDEQFF
NA,TRBJ1-1,TRBV5-1,CASSLSNPKNTEAFF
few,TRBJ2-3,TRBV28,CASSLLVGGSTDTQYF
NA,TRBJ2-1,TRBV20-1,CSARKVLVAGVLGYNEQFF
NA,TRBJ2-1,TRBV11-2,CASSLDSRWRYNEQFF
NA,TRBJ1-2,TRBV19,CASSMAGGRDGYTF
NA,TRBJ2-1,TRBV5-1,CASSTGTLGSNEQFF
NA,TRBJ2-2,TRBV29-1,CSVSSTSGIAGELFF
NA,TRBJ1-3,TRBV20-1,CSARDRRRGLSSGNTIYF
many,TRBJ2-2,TRBV6-4,CATAEIAGGTGELFF
NA,TRBJ1-1,TRBV4-1,CASSQDFGGGIPEAFF
NA,TRBJ2-7,TRBV4-3,CASTEGIRLYF
NA,TRBJ1-2,TRBV5-1,CASSLGDREYGYTF
NA,TRBJ1-1,TRBV6-1,CASRVDRGPLTEAFF
NA,TRBJ1-2,TRBV12-3/TRBV12-4,CASSLEQEYGYTF